The present entry profiles one T cell receptor beta chain with its context. The sample is drawn from a study of cytomegalovirus exposure and HLA in healthy donors. The PCR had 60 Vbeta and 13 Jbeta primers. TCRdb keeps only in-frame clones here, not all; method: immunoSEQ multiplex PCR. The repertoire consists of 130,000 to 150,000 clones, with about 64% occurring once and the leading ten covering roughly 3.1%. This CDR3 is 17 amino acids long. The ends were cut back, 5 bases at V and 2 bases at J, with 16 bases in the middle. Germline loops: CDR1 MGHRA, CDR2 YSYEKL. This TCR derives from a woman aged 30 to 39 in good health and CMV-seropositive. V usage is TRBV4-1 and J usage is TRBJ1-6; TRBD1 is a possible D gene (5 bases). Sequences were obtained from PBMCs. DNA of the CDR3: TGCGCCAGCAGCAGAGGACACCAAGGGACCTATAATTCACCCCTCCACTTT. Amino acid sequence: CASSRGHQGTYNSPLHF.